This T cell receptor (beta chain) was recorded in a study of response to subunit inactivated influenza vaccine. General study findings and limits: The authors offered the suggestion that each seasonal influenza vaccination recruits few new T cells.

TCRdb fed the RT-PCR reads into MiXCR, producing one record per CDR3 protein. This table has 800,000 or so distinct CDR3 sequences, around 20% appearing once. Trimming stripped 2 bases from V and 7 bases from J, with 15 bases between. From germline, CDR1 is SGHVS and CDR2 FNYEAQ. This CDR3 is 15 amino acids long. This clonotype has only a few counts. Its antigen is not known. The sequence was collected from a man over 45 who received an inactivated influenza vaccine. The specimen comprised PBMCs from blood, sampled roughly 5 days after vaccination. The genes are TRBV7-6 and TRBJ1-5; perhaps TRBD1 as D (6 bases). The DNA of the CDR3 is TGTGCCAGCAGCTTACTACAGGGTACAGGGCAGCCCCAGCATTTT. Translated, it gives CASSLLQGTGQPQHF.